Included here is one TCR beta chain sequence, with context. In the original workflow: Amplifying reference gene primers gave estimates of nucleated cell counts. Sequenced by immunoSEQ multiplex PCR; TCRdb stores in-frame clones only, minus some. V, J and clone size reflect that table, while D and trimming were determined from the DNA. The sample has 150,000 to 200,000 clones, more than 70% seen once. V lost 4 bases and J 5 bases, leaving 11 bases between the germline ends. CDR3 length: 13 residues. CDR1 and CDR2 (germline): MNHEY, SVGAGI. This sample is drawn from a study of blood T cell repertoires in COVID-19. Participants were aged roughly 18 to 90 years from more than 20 US areas. Two negative PCRs, clearance, or symptom resolution had been documented for recovered Cohort 3 donors.

This sequence joins TRBV6-5 and TRBJ1-2; no reliable D call. The sequence was obtained from a woman younger than 45 who had recovered from COVID-19. Sequences were obtained from PBMCs or T cells enriched from blood (not recorded which). Here the CDR3 reads CASSFTSVYGYTF. CDR3 DNA sequence: TGTGCCAGCAGTTTTACGTCAGTTTATGGCTACACCTTC.